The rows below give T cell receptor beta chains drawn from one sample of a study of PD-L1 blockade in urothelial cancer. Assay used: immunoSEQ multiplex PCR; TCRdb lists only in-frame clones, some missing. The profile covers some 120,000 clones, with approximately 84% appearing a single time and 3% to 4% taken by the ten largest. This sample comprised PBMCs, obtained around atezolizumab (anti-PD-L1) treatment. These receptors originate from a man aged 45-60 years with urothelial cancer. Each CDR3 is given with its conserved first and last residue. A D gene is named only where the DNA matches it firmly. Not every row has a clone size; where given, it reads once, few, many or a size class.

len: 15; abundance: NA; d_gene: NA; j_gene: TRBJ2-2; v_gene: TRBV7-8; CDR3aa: CASSSRGPDTGELFF; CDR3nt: TGTGCCAGCAGCTCTCGTGGGCCCGACACCGGGGAGCTGTTTTTT
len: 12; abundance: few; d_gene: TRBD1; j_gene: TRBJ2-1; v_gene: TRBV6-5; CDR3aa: CASSRTGNEQFF; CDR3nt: TGTGCCAGCAGTCGGACAGGGAATGAGCAGTTCTTC
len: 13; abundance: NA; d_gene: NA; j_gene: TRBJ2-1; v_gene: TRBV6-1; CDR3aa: CASSETRLVGLFF; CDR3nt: TGTGCCAGCAGTGAAACCCGACTAGTGGGGCTGTTCTTC
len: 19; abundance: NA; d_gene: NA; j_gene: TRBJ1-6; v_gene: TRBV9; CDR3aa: CASSAPRGGGEAHNSPLHF; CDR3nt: TGTGCCAGCAGCGCCCCGAGGGGGGGCGGGGAGGCCCATAATTCACCCCTCCACTTT
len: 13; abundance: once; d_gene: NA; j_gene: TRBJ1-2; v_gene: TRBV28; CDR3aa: CASSLPTGFGYTF; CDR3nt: TGTGCCAGCAGTTTACCAACAGGGTTCGGCTACACCTTC
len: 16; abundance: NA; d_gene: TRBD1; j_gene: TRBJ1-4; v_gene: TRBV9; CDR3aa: CASSAGFRTGGEKLFF; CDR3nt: TGTGCCAGCAGCGCCGGGTTTCGGACAGGGGGGGAAAAACTGTTTTTT
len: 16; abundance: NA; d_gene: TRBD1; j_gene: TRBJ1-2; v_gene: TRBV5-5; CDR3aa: CASSARGQDWNYGYTF; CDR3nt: TGTGCCAGCAGCGCCCGGGGACAGGATTGGAACTATGGCTACACCTTC
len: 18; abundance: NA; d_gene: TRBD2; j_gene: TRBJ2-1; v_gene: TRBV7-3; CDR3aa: CASSTRTSGSIPIHEQFF; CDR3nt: TGTGCCAGCAGCACCCGGACTAGCGGGAGCATCCCAATCCATGAGCAGTTCTTC
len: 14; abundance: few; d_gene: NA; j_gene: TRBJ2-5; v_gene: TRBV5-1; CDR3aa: CASSSGHLGETQYF; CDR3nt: TGCGCCAGCAGTTCGGGACACCTAGGGGAGACCCAGTACTTC
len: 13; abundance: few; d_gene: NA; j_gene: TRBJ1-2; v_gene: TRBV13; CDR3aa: CASSIQEVDGYTF; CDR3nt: TGTGCCAGCAGCATTCAGGAGGTGGATGGCTACACCTTC
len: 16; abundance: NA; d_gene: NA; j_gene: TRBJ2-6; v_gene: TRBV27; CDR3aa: CASRLSRGLGANVLTF; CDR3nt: TGTGCCAGCAGGTTGTCGAGGGGGTTGGGGGCCAACGTCCTGACTTTC
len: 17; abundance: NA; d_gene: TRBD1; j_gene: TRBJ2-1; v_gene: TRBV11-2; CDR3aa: CASSRRSGQEAYNEQFF; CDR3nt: TGTGCCAGCAGCCGCAGATCGGGACAGGAGGCCTACAATGAGCAGTTCTTC
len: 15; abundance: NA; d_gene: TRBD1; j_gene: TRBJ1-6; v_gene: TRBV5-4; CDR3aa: CASSWTGQGSSPLHF; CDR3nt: TGTGCCAGCAGCTGGACGGGACAGGGAAGTTCACCCCTCCACTTT
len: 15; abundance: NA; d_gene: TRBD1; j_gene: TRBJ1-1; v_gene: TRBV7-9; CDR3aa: CASSLAQGVIAEAFF; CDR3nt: TGTGCCAGCAGCTTAGCCCAGGGGGTGATAGCTGAAGCTTTCTTT
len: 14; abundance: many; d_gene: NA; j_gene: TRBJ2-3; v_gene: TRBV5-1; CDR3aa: CASSFGGQTDTQYF; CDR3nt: TGCGCCAGCAGCTTTGGGGGCCAAACAGATACGCAGTATTTT
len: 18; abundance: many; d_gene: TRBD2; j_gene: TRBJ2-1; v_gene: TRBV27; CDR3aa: CASSLTRTSGTVYNEQFF; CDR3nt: TGTGCCAGCAGTTTGACCCGGACTAGCGGGACTGTCTACAATGAGCAGTTCTTC
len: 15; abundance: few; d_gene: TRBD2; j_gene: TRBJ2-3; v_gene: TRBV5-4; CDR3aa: CASRPQRGNTDTQYF; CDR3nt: TGTGCCAGCAGGCCTCAGCGGGGCAACACAGATACGCAGTATTTT
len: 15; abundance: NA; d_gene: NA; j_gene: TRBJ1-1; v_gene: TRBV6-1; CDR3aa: CAGGGGKILNTEAFF; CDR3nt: TGTGCCGGCGGGGGGGGGAAAATTTTGAACACTGAAGCTTTCTTT
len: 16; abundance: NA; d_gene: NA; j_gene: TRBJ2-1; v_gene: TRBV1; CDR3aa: CTSSQQSGRARNEQFF; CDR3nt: TGCACCAGCAGCCAACAAAGCGGGAGGGCCCGCAATGAGCAGTTCTTC